These T cell receptor beta chains were read from a single sample in a study of metastatic and nonmetastatic thyroid tumors. TCRdb re-clonotyped the PCR reads through MiXCR. Of about 35,000 clones in the sample, 29% were seen once. Material: blood. These receptors all come from a female donor with papillary thyroid cancer or a benign thyroid nodule (not recorded which). Some clones in this sample may be carry-over from other donors' samples. The conserved cysteine and the conserved F or W are not part of the CDR3 here. The D gene is left open where the match is weak.

CDR3 length: 11; J gene: TRBJ1-2; D gene: .; V gene: TRBV6-1; CDR3 protein: ASSGHGTCGYT
CDR3 length: 9; J gene: TRBJ2-7; D gene: TRBD2; V gene: TRBV20-1; CDR3 protein: MASGGVEQY
CDR3 length: 15; J gene: TRBJ2-3; D gene: TRBD1; V gene: TRBV6-5; CDR3 protein: ASSSMDRGVMEDTQY
CDR3 length: 12; J gene: TRBJ2-7; D gene: TRBD1; V gene: TRBV7-8; CDR3 protein: ASSFYLQGYEQY
CDR3 length: 12; J gene: TRBJ2-7; D gene: .; V gene: TRBV28; CDR3 protein: ASRHRDLNYEQY
CDR3 length: 13; J gene: TRBJ2-7; D gene: .; V gene: TRBV12-3/TRBV12-4; CDR3 protein: ASSFWGRLSYEQY
CDR3 length: 12; J gene: TRBJ1-3; D gene: .; V gene: TRBV7-9; CDR3 protein: ASSLMTAGNTIY
CDR3 length: 11; J gene: TRBJ2-7; D gene: .; V gene: TRBV9; CDR3 protein: ASSPDGESEQY
CDR3 length: 12; J gene: TRBJ1-2; D gene: TRBD1; V gene: TRBV6-1; CDR3 protein: ASRNQTGRYGCT
CDR3 length: 14; J gene: TRBJ1-5; D gene: .; V gene: TRBV11-1; CDR3 protein: ASSSHMLYSNQPQH
CDR3 length: 14; J gene: TRBJ1-2; D gene: .; V gene: TRBV5-1; CDR3 protein: ARSPRDWGKGFGYT
CDR3 length: 13; J gene: TRBJ2-1; D gene: TRBD2; V gene: TRBV10-3; CDR3 protein: AITAGGTNVGEQF
CDR3 length: 13; J gene: TRBJ1-6; D gene: TRBD1; V gene: TRBV3-1; CDR3 protein: ASSQEAGQGSPLH
CDR3 length: 12; J gene: TRBJ2-2; D gene: .; V gene: TRBV6-6; CDR3 protein: ASSYSDNSGELF
CDR3 length: 14; J gene: TRBJ1-3; D gene: TRBD1; V gene: TRBV28; CDR3 protein: ASSSPGGTSGNTIY
CDR3 length: 9; J gene: TRBJ2-3; D gene: .; V gene: TRBV20-1; CDR3 protein: SASYTDTQY
CDR3 length: 14; J gene: TRBJ2-7; D gene: TRBD2; V gene: TRBV10-3; CDR3 protein: AISERGLAVSYEQY
CDR3 length: 14; J gene: TRBJ1-2; D gene: .; V gene: TRBV2; CDR3 protein: ASSELRAPTNYGYT
CDR3 length: 11; J gene: TRBJ1-1; D gene: .; V gene: TRBV5-8; CDR3 protein: ASSLEGDTETF
CDR3 length: 14; J gene: TRBJ2-3; D gene: .; V gene: TRBV6-5; CDR3 protein: ASSYRRGASTDTQY
CDR3 length: 13; J gene: TRBJ2-2; D gene: TRBD1; V gene: TRBV19; CDR3 protein: ASRGTGFNTGELF
CDR3 length: 15; J gene: TRBJ2-7; D gene: TRBD2; V gene: TRBV11-1; CDR3 protein: ASSPGTSGRVTYEQY